This T cell receptor (beta chain) was sequenced during a study of blood T cell repertoires in COVID-19. Study-wide context: PBMCs, B-cell-depleted T cells, or T cells were the source of the cDNA or gDNA that made up the material.

In the original processing: Researchers report that nucleated cell counts were estimated from reference gene primer amplification. Profiling relied on immunoSEQ multiplex PCR, and the TCRdb table lists in-frame clones only, not all of them. V and J calls plus clone size are reproduced from that table; the DNA served to infer D and trimming. The table records over 200,000 clones, about 90% of them present only once. Germline CDR1 is SNHLY and CDR2 is FYNNEI. The ends lost 7 bases at V and 6 bases at J; junction bases unmatched: 1. The CDR3 consists of 12 residues. The V gene is TRBV2, the J gene TRBJ2-3, with 10 bases identical to TRBD2. The sample was peripheral blood. The clonotype was recovered from a man in his fifties or sixties with COVID-19, enrolled during active disease. CDR3 coding DNA: TGTGCCAGCAATAGCGGGGGGGATACGCAGTATTTT. Translating gives CASNSGGDTQYF.